The 6 T cell receptor beta chains presented below share a single source sample, sequenced in a study of neurological immune-mediated disorders. TCRdb re-called the 5' RACE reads with MiXCR, one entry per CDR3 protein. The table includes tens of thousands of distinct CDR3 sequences, roughly 3.5% detected once. Sequencing was performed on PBMCs. The source of these receptors is a woman in her forties or fifties with multiple sclerosis.

This clonotype was observed a single time. A much larger clone lies one base from this, so it may be a read error. Because the CDR3 is missing its conserved closing phenylalanine or tryptophan, this is likely a read error. In DNA form, the CDR3 reads TGTGCCAGCAGCTTAGGCACCGGGACAGGGAACTATGGCTACACCCTC. Protein product: CASSLGTGTGNYGYTL. This chain links TRBV7-6 with TRBJ1-2; 9 bases agree with TRBD1. The germline gives CDR1 SGHVS, CDR2 FNYEAQ. V lost 1 base to trimming and J lost 2 bases; unmatched junction nucleotides: 5. This CDR3 has 16 amino acids.

In this sample, this clonotype turned up many times. The rearrangement joins TRBV3-1 to TRBJ2-3, with a possible D match to TRBD2 (7 bases). Deletions cut 2 bases from V and 4 bases from J, with 13 bases between. The CDR3 contains 15 residues. Per the germline V gene, CDR1 is LGHDT and CDR2 is YNNKEL (reference sequence). CDR3 nucleotides: TGTGCCAGCAGCCAACCTGGCGGGGGCGCAGATACGCAGTATTTT. This translates into CASSQPGGGADTQYF.

This clonotype was counted ten times or more. The chain recombines TRBV6-5 with TRBJ2-5; tentatively, D is TRBD2 (5 bases). The CDR3 totals 12 residues. V was clipped by 3 bases and J by 8 bases, with 10 bases between them. The germline CDR1 and CDR2 sequences are MNHEY and SVGAGI. CDR3: CASSYLGRTQYF. The CDR3 DNA is TGTGCCAGCAGTTATCTTGGGAGAACCCAGTACTTC.

This clonotype was detected many times. The CDR3 here is CASNPGGTSTDTQYF. The CDR3 coding sequence is TGTGCCAGCAACCCCGGAGGGACTAGCACAGATACGCAGTATTTT. The rearrangement uses TRBV21-1 and TRBJ2-3; the table assigns TRBD2, which was not confirmed against the DNA. TRBV21-1 has pseudogene status. The CDR3 length is 15 residues.

This clonotype has ten or more counts. This chain links TRBV4-3 with TRBJ1-2; D is uncertain. This CDR3 contains 13 residues. CDR1 and CDR2 from the germline V gene are LGHNA and YSLEER. Deletions cut 0 bases from V and 8 bases from J, with 10 bases between. For the CDR3, the DNA is TGCGCCAGCAGCCAAGAATCCTTTCGCGGCTACACCTTC. This translates into CASSQESFRGYTF.

The gene calls are TRBV7-3 and TRBJ1-2; TRBD1 aligns across 9 bases. V shed 2 bases and J 5 bases; nucleotides not matched to a gene: 3. From germline, CDR1 is SGHTA and CDR2 FQGTGA. This CDR3 is built from 14 residues. CDR3 amino acids: CASSLGTGMYGYTF. The CDR3 DNA is TGTGCCAGCAGCTTAGGGACAGGGATGTATGGCTACACCTTC.